The TCR beta chain described here comes from a study of blood T cell repertoires in COVID-19. Method: immunoSEQ multiplex PCR; TCRdb's copy keeps in-frame clones and lacks some. The sample lists tens of thousands of clones, 75% to 95% occurring once. Germline CDR1 is SNHLY and CDR2 is FYNNEI. The CDR3 covers 16 residues. The V segment lost 6 bases and the J segment 8 bases; nucleotides outside the gene matches: 15. The chain combines TRBV2 with TRBJ1-2; 10 bases align to TRBD1. The specimen was peripheral blood. The TCR sequence derives from a man between 70 and 80 years old with active COVID-19. CDR3 in amino acids: CASSQLRDRGSEGYTF. In nucleotides, the CDR3 is TGTGCCAGCAGCCAACTCCGGGACAGGGGATCGGAGGGCTACACCTTC.